The next 30 T cell receptor beta chains were all read from a single sample in a study of T cell repertoires in cytomegalovirus infection. TCRdb ran MiXCR on the reads and lists one entry per CDR3 protein. The data hold 150,000 to 200,000 distinct CDR3 sequences, with 28% observed a single time. Sequenced: PBMCs. These receptors were obtained from a human donor in good health (CMV status not recorded). Some clones in this sample may be carry-over from other donors' samples.

The chain couples TRBV7-2 to TRBJ2-7; D is possibly TRBD1 (5 bases). CDR1 and CDR2 (germline): SGHTA, FQGNSA. The CDR3 runs 14 residues. The germline V and J ends were trimmed by 5 bases and 4 bases, with 15 bases remaining between them. CDR3 nucleotide sequence: TGTGCCAGCAGCCTCCGAAAAGACAGTTACGAGCAGTACTTC. Translated, it gives CASSLRKDSYEQYF.

The chain has TRBV12-3 or TRBV12-4 and TRBJ1-4; 8 positions agree with TRBD1. J lost 8 bases, V lost 6 bases, and 5 bases had no gene match. The CDR3 runs to 13 residues. The CDR3 sequence: CASSHRGGEKLFF. The CDR3 DNA reads as TGTGCCAGCAGCCACAGGGGGGGGGAAAAACTGTTTTTT.

The CDR3 reads CASTAGGYGYTF. In DNA form, the CDR3 reads TGTGCCAGTACGGCGGGAGGCTATGGCTACACCTTC. This rearrangement joins TRBV19 to TRBJ1-2; D remains unclear. Germline CDR1 and CDR2: LNHDA and SQIVND (reference sequence). This CDR3 is 12 amino acids long. Trimming pared 7 bases from V and 4 bases from J, leaving 10 bases between. The entire variable domain, with the rest obtained from reference TRBV19 and TRBJ1-2, is as follows: DGGITQSPKYLFRKEGQNVTLSCEQNLNHDAMYWYRQDPGQGLRLIYYSQIVNDFQKGDIAEGYSVSREKKESFPLTVTSAQKNPTAFYLCASTAGGYGYTFGSGTRLTVV.

This clonotype was seen at least ten times. The chain employs TRBV7-2 and TRBJ2-3; D unclear. The CDR3 extends over 13 amino acids. The V end lost 2 bases, the J end lost 1 base, and 4 bases lay between the germline ends. Germline V lookup: CDR1 SGHTA, CDR2 FQGNSA. The CDR3 DNA is TGTGCCAGCAGCTTAATAGGCACAGATACGCAGTATTTT. Amino acids: CASSLIGTDTQYF.

The chain couples TRBV5-4 to TRBJ2-7, with 9 bases fitting TRBD1. The germline CDR1 and CDR2 sequences are SGHNT and YYREEE (reference sequence). Trimming cost V 2 bases and J 1 base; bases outside gene matches: 4. This CDR3 comprises 15 residues. The CDR3 coding sequence is TGTGCCAGCAGCTTCAGGGGACAGGGATCCTACGAGCAGTACTTC. As protein: CASSFRGQGSYEQYF. The entire variable domain, with the rest obtained from reference TRBV5-4 and TRBJ2-7, is as follows: ETGVTQSPTHLIKTRGQQVTLRCSSQSGHNTVSWYQQALGQGPQFIFQYYREEENGRGNFPPRFSGLQFPNYSSELNVNALELDDSALYLCASSFRGQGSYEQYFGPGTRLTVT.

The chain has TRBV20-1 and TRBJ2-5, with 11 positions matching TRBD2. V shed 0 bases, J shed 2 bases, and the junction held 11 bases outside the gene matches. Germline CDR1 and CDR2: DFQATT and SNEGSKA (reference sequence). There are 18 residues in the CDR3. CDR3 residues: CSARDRFGVAGGQETQYF. The CDR3 DNA reads TGCAGTGCTAGAGATCGGTTCGGCGTAGCGGGGGGGCAAGAGACCCAGTACTTC.

The chain joins TRBV20-1 to TRBJ1-1; D gene uncertain. The length of the CDR3 is 12 residues. V lost 1 base and J lost 5, with 8 bases in between. Germline V lookup: CDR1 DFQATT, CDR2 SNEGSKA (reference sequence). The CDR3 protein is CSARGSRTEAFF. The CDR3 DNA follows: TGCAGTGCTAGAGGGAGCCGAACTGAAGCTTTCTTT.

The sample holds a few counts of this clonotype. The V and J genes are TRBV5-6 and TRBJ2-3; tentative D call: TRBD1 (5 bases). The V gene's germline CDR1 is SGHDT and CDR2 YYEEEE. The CDR3 consists of 15 residues. Trimming stripped 7 bases from V and 2 bases from J, with 17 bases between. The CDR3 region is CASGMTDALTDTQYF. Here the CDR3 DNA reads TGTGCCAGCGGTATGACAGATGCGCTCACAGATACGCAGTATTTT.

In its sample, this clonotype was seen a few times. The J gene is TRBJ2-3, the V gene TRBV24-1, with a weak D call TRBD2 (6 bases). V gave up 4 bases and J gave up 5 bases, with 15 bases separating them. Germline CDR1 and CDR2: KGHDR and SFDVKD. The CDR3 contains 15 residues. The CDR3 nucleotides are TGTGCCACCAGTGACCGGGGGTCCCCCGGAGATACGCAGTATTTT. It yields the protein CATSDRGSPGDTQYF.

The CDR3, as DNA: TGTGCCAGCAGTACCTTCCGCACAGATACGCAGTATTTT. Protein product: CASSTFRTDTQYF. The J gene is TRBJ2-3, the V gene TRBV12-3 or TRBV12-4; D gene uncertain. The length of the CDR3 is 13 residues. V lost 5 bases, J lost 1 base, and 7 bases lay in between.

The rearrangement links TRBV7-2 to TRBJ1-1; weak D call: TRBD1 (5 bases). Deletions cut 5 bases from V and 1 base from J, with 14 bases between. Germline CDR1 is SGHTA and CDR2 is FQGNSA. This CDR3 region has 15 residues. The CDR3 bases are TGTGCCAGCAGCCCCTACTTAGGACAGAACACTGAAGCTTTCTTT. Translation gives CASSPYLGQNTEAFF.

This clonotype was detected many times. J is TRBJ2-1 and V is TRBV7-2; 8 bases match TRBD2. The CDR3 totals 13 residues. The ends lost 9 bases at V and 7 bases at J; junction bases unmatched: 8. Looked up from germline, CDR1 is SGHTA and CDR2 is FQGNSA. The CDR3 coding sequence is TGTGCCAGTGGGAGCGGGGGAGATAATGAGCAGTTCTTC. The encoded protein is CASGSGGDNEQFF.

This clonotype occurred once. One end of the junction varies from germline; a read error may be responsible. This chain uses TRBV3-1 with TRBJ2-5; D is unclear. Germline CDR1 and CDR2: LGHDT and YNNKEL (reference sequence). The length of the CDR3 is 14 residues. CDR3 in DNA: TGTGCCATCAGCCAGGCCGAAAGGACAGAGACCCAGTACTTC. Its translation: CAISQAERTETQYF.

The rearrangement links TRBV20-1 to TRBJ1-6; possible D gene TRBD1, 5 bases. The germline V gene has CDR1 DFQATT and CDR2 SNEGSKA (reference sequence). This CDR3 has 16 amino acids. Deletions cut 4 bases from V and 14 bases from J, with 27 bases between. CDR3 sequence (DNA): TGCAGTGCTAATCCTGTCGGGGAGGGGTGGGGCGACACCCTCCACTTT. Protein sequence: CSANPVGEGWGDTLHF.

This sequence joins TRBV6-1 and TRBJ1-1; D remains unclear. The CDR3 loop spans 16 amino acids. Germline values: CDR1 MNHNS, CDR2 SASEGT. Trimming shortened V by 5 bases and J by 1 base, and 17 bases separated the two germline ends. This CDR3 is CASSFLRRTGNTEAFF. For the CDR3, the DNA is TGTGCCAGCAGTTTCTTAAGACGGACGGGGAACACTGAAGCTTTCTTT.

This clonotype has ten or more counts. The chain carries TRBV7-2 and TRBJ2-3; D not resolved. Trimming pared 4 bases from V and 2 bases from J, leaving 13 bases between. Germline CDR1 reads SGHTA; CDR2 reads FQGNSA. The CDR3 consists of 15 residues. The CDR3 DNA sequence: TGTGCCAGCAGCTCCGGTGGGGTTTACACAGATACGCAGTATTTT. Encoded protein: CASSSGGVYTDTQYF.

This clonotype was detected only a few times. The chain has TRBV7-8 and TRBJ2-1; 8 bases line up with TRBD1. Germline V gene sequence: CDR1 SGHVS, CDR2 FQNEAQ. V trimming: 5 bases; J trimming: 3 bases; junction bases outside the gene matches: 6. The CDR3 length is 15 residues. DNA for the CDR3: TGTGCCAGCAGCAGTTTGGGGACAGGCTACAATGAGCAGTTCTTC. Its translation: CASSSLGTGYNEQFF.

The CDR3 DNA reads TGTGCCAGCAGCTCTGGATCCCGGGACAGGGGATACAATGAGCAGTTCTTC. It translates to CASSSGSRDRGYNEQFF. The gene calls are TRBV7-4 and TRBJ2-1; TRBD1 matches at 10 bases. CDR3 size: 17 residues. In germline, CDR1 is SGHVT, CDR2 SQSDAQ. The V and J ends lost 4 bases and 4 bases, in that order; junction bases with no gene match: 10. Combining the CDR3 with reference TRBV7-4 and TRBJ2-1 gives the whole variable domain GAGVSQSPRYKVAKRGRDVALRCDSISGHVTLYWYRQTLGQGSEVLTYSQSDAQRDKSGRPSGRFSAERPERSVSTLKIQRTEQGDSAVYLCASSSGSRDRGYNEQFFGPGTRLTVL.

This clonotype appeared many times. V and J are TRBV7-9 and TRBJ1-1, with unresolved D. CDR1 and CDR2 (germline): SEHNR, FQNEAQ (reference sequence). The CDR3 has 14 amino acids. V was clipped by 6 bases and J by 3 bases, with 14 bases between them. CDR3 region: CASSPGQKDTEAFF. The CDR3 region has the DNA TGTGCCAGCAGTCCTGGCCAAAAGGACACTGAAGCTTTCTTT.

The chain recombines TRBV6-2 or TRBV6-3 with TRBJ1-2; TRBD1 is a possible D gene (5 bases). Trimming took 2 bases from V and 0 from J, leaving 13 bases between them. Germline CDR1 is MNHEY and CDR2 is SVGEGT. This CDR3 contains 16 residues. The DNA of the CDR3 is TGTGCCAGCAGTTACGGGCAGGGTAAAGCTAACTATGGCTACACCTTC. This gives the protein CASSYGQGKANYGYTF.

The chain is built from TRBV7-2 and TRBJ2-7; D call uncertain. The germline V and J ends were trimmed by 1 base and 0 bases, with 7 bases remaining between them. This CDR3 region has 14 residues. Germline CDR1 reads SGHTA; CDR2 reads FQGNSA. The CDR3 sequence is CASSLDSTSYEQYF. CDR3 DNA: TGTGCCAGCAGCTTAGACAGTACCTCCTACGAGCAGTACTTC.

The chain links TRBV7-6 to TRBJ1-6; no definite D call. Germline CDR1 is SGHVS and CDR2 is FNYEAQ. Deletions cut 1 base from V and 2 bases from J, with 12 bases between. This CDR3 spans 17 amino acids. The CDR3 DNA reads TGTGCCAGCAGCTTAGGGTCCGCAGAGGCCTATAATTCACCCCTCCACTTT. Translating it yields CASSLGSAEAYNSPLHF.

In its sample, this clonotype was seen many times. This chain uses TRBV29-1 with TRBJ1-1, with unresolved D. In germline, CDR1 is SQVTM, CDR2 ANQGSEA. This CDR3 has 12 amino acids. V was cut by 3 bases and J by 1 base, with 6 bases left in between. CDR3: CSVDPQNTEAFF. In nucleotides, the CDR3 is TGCAGCGTTGACCCTCAGAACACTGAAGCTTTCTTT.

This clonotype was seen once. The V call is TRBV2, the J call TRBJ2-6; D unresolved. Trimming removed 4 bases at V and 0 bases at J, with 7 bases between. Germline-derived CDR1 and CDR2 are SNHLY and FYNNEI. The CDR3 sequence is 15 residues long. CDR3 protein: CASSGLISGANVLTF. The CDR3 coding sequence is TGTGCCAGCAGTGGGTTAATCTCTGGGGCCAACGTCCTGACTTTC.

This clonotype has just a few counts. The rearrangement uses TRBV7-3 and TRBJ2-2; 7 bases are a match to TRBD2. J was trimmed by 1 base and V by 0 bases; bases with no gene match: 5. Per the germline V gene, CDR1 is SGHTA and CDR2 is FQGTGA. This CDR3 contains 17 residues. DNA for the CDR3: TGTGCCAGCAGCTTAACGAGCGGGGAGGGGAACACCGGGGAGCTGTTTTTT. Its translation is CASSLTSGEGNTGELFF.

This clonotype was counted at least ten times. The CDR3 DNA is TGTGCCAGTAAAGCCCCGCTTAGACAGGACCCCTACGAGCAGTACTTC. Amino acids: CASKAPLRQDPYEQYF. The chain combines TRBV7-8 with TRBJ2-7, with a weak D call TRBD1 (6 bases). Germline CDR1 is SGHVS and CDR2 is FQNEAQ. V was shortened by 9 bases and J by 2 bases, with 23 bases between the two germline ends. The CDR3 sequence is 16 residues long.

This sequence joins TRBV25-1 and TRBJ1-1, with D possibly being TRBD1 (6 bases). V shed 6 bases and J shed 1 base, with 12 bases lying between them. The CDR3 is 14 residues long. CDR1 and CDR2 (germline): MGHDK, SYGVNS. In DNA form, the CDR3 reads TGTGCCAGCAGGGAGGACAGCCCGAACACTGAAGCTTTCTTT. This translates into CASREDSPNTEAFF.

The chain uses TRBV6-2 or TRBV6-3 and TRBJ1-5; a weak D match, TRBD1 (5 bases). V was cut by 7 bases and J by 3 bases, with 10 bases left in between. Germline CDR1 MNHEY, CDR2 SVGEGT. The CDR3 spans 13 residues. DNA for the CDR3: TGTGCCAGCACAAGGGACCACAATCAGCCCCAGCATTTT. Its protein is CASTRDHNQPQHF.

This clonotype was observed at least ten times. This chain links TRBV11-3 with TRBJ2-7; 8 nucleotides agree with TRBD1. The CDR3 consists of 15 residues. With V trimmed by 4 bases and J by 2 bases, 7 bases remained unmatched. Looked up from germline, CDR1 is SGHNT and CDR2 is YENEEA. The CDR3, as DNA: TGTGCCAGCAGCTCTGGACAGGGTCGCACCTACGAGCAGTACTTC. It is translated as CASSSGQGRTYEQYF.

In this sample, this clonotype turned up many times. The chain links TRBV11-2 to TRBJ2-6, with D tentatively TRBD2 (6 bases). Germline CDR1 is SGHAT and CDR2 is FQNNGV. This CDR3 spans 16 amino acids. V was clipped by 5 bases and J by 0 bases, with 11 bases between them. The DNA for the CDR3 is TGTGCCAGCAGCGAGAACGGGGGCTCTGGGGCCAACGTCCTGACTTTC. Protein sequence: CASSENGGSGANVLTF.